This is a list of T cell receptor beta chains from one sample in a study of shared clonotypes between healthy human individuals. Profiling relied on immunoSEQ multiplex PCR, and the TCRdb table lists in-frame clones only, not all of them. The sample contains roughly 640,000 clones, around 72% of which appear only once. Sequenced input: memory CD4+ T cells sorted from blood. All receptors derive from a woman aged 25-40 years in good health. The CDR3 runs from the conserved cysteine through the conserved F or W. Fields, in order: J gene, V gene, D gene, clone size, CDR3 DNA, CDR3 protein. A D gene is named only where the DNA matches it firmly. The size entry is marked missing in some rows and otherwise reads once, few, many or a size class.

>TRBJ2-7|TRBV7-2|.|.
TGTGCCAGCAGCTCGATCAACAGGGTACACGAGCAGTACTTC
CASSSINRVHEQYF
>TRBJ1-1|TRBV6-5|.|few
TGTGCCAGCAGCCTAAATCCCGGGGCGAACACTGAAGCTTTCTTT
CASSLNPGANTEAFF
>TRBJ2-3|TRBV6-4|TRBD1|.
TGTGCCAGCAGTGACGGACAGGCGGACACAGATACGCAGTATTTT
CASSDGQADTDTQYF
>TRBJ2-7|TRBV9|TRBD1|.
TGTGCCAGCAGCGTAGAGCCGACAGGGTCCTACGAGCAGTACTTC
CASSVEPTGSYEQYF
>TRBJ2-1|TRBV27|.|.
TGTGCCAGCAGTTTATCTGCAGGGTGGCCCTACAATGAGCAGTTCTTC
CASSLSAGWPYNEQFF
>TRBJ1-5|TRBV6-1|TRBD1|.
TGTGCCACCGTTAGACAGGGAGACGGATATCAGCCCCAGCATTTT
CATVRQGDGYQPQHF
>TRBJ1-2|TRBV9|.|once
TGTGCCAGCAGCGTAGATGGGGCTGGGGGGCTCTATGGCTACACCTTC
CASSVDGAGGLYGYTF
>TRBJ2-3|TRBV7-8|TRBD2|few
TGTGCCAGCAGCTACCTAGCGGGACTAGACCCAGATACGCAGTATTTT
CASSYLAGLDPDTQYF
>TRBJ2-7|TRBV7-2|TRBD2|.
TGTGCCAGCAGCCCCCGCGGGGGGTCCAGGGTCCTTGCCTACGAGCAGTACTTC
CASSPRGGSRVLAYEQYF
>TRBJ1-1|TRBV28|.|.
TGTGCCAGCAGTTTAAGGGGCCGGAGGACAGCTTTCTTT
CASSLRGRRTAFF
>TRBJ2-3|TRBV4-2|.|.
TGTGCCAGCAGCCAAGCCCCCCTTAGGGGCACAGATACGCAGTATTTT
CASSQAPLRGTDTQYF
>TRBJ1-5|TRBV7-9|.|few
TGTGCCAGCAGTCGAGAGGGTAATCAGCCCCAGCATTTT
CASSREGNQPQHF
>TRBJ1-5|TRBV5-4|.|.
TGTGCCAGCAGCTTATGGGGGAGCAATCAGCCCCAGCATTTT
CASSLWGSNQPQHF
>TRBJ1-1|TRBV19|TRBD1|.
TGTGCCAGTAGTACCGTGGACAGGCTGAACACTGAAGCTTTCTTT
CASSTVDRLNTEAFF
>TRBJ1-3|TRBV11-2|.|few
TGTGCCAGCAGCCCATGGGACTCTGGAAACACCATATATTTT
CASSPWDSGNTIYF